The text below deals with one T cell receptor (beta chain). Assay: immunoSEQ multiplex PCR; the TCRdb copy retains only in-frame clones and omits some. The data contain fewer than 75,000 clones, around 90% of them singletons. This sample was included in a study of PD-1 blockade in classical Hodgkin lymphoma. CDR1 and CDR2 from the germline V gene are SGHRS and YFSETQ. This CDR3 has 14 amino acids. The V and J ends lost 3 bases and 0 bases respectively, with 6 bases between them. Every patient was affected by relapse after autologous stem cell transplantation, while exposure to brentuximab vedotin was not uniform.

The sample here was peripheral blood mononuclear cells (PBMCs), taken before the second cycle of nivolumab. This chain uses TRBV5-1 with TRBJ2-2, with D unclear. This TCR was recovered from a human donor with classical Hodgkin lymphoma. CDR3 protein: CASSSLTNTGELFF. The CDR3 nucleotides are TGCGCCAGCAGCTCCCTAACGAACACCGGGGAGCTGTTTTTT.